This TCR beta chain was observed in a study of blood T cell repertoires in COVID-19. Across the study: Sites across the United States, Italy and Spain contributed samples from acute and convalescent COVID-19.

Source study methods: Nucleated cell number was recorded as an estimate derived from reference gene primer amplification. Only in-frame clones appear in the TCRdb table, and some are missing; sequencing was by immunoSEQ multiplex PCR. The V and J calls and clone size were taken over from that table, and D and trimming were inferred from the DNA. The sample carries approximately 50,000 clones, about 88% recorded once. The CDR3 sequence is 16 residues long. Germline V gene lookup returns CDR1 SGHKS and CDR2 YYEKEE (reference sequence). Trimming pared 0 bases from V and 6 bases from J, leaving 13 bases between.

The sequence came from a human donor in a cohort sampled during active COVID-19. The sequenced sample consisted of peripheral blood. The V gene is TRBV5-5, the J gene TRBJ1-6, with D maybe TRBD1 (5 bases). Written as DNA, the CDR3 is TGTGCCAGCAGCTTGGAACAGGCCTCAATTAATTCACCCCTCCACTTT. Its protein is CASSLEQASINSPLHF.